These 2 T cell receptor beta chains came from one sample sequenced in a study of spatial heterogeneity in lung cancer. Each CDR3 protein gets one entry after TCRdb re-called the 5' RACE reads with MiXCR. The profile shows about 92,000 distinct CDR3 sequences, approximately 12% of them singletons. The time point: sample taken at primary tumor resection. Whole RNA, which was extracted from tumor, nontumor lung tissue or frozen PBMC, was sequenced without any cell sorting. This material consisted of PBMCs, taken at surgery. These receptors originate from a male donor with early-stage non-small cell lung cancer.

The table lists this clonotype with a few counts. The V and J genes are TRBV20-1 and TRBJ2-6; D uncertain. The V gene lost 3 bases and the J gene lost 0 bases, with 6 bases spanning the gap. CDR3 length: 14 residues. Germline V CDR1 and CDR2: DFQATT, SNEGSKA (reference sequence). CDR3 in amino acids: CSASQVSGANVLTF. The CDR3, as DNA: TGCAGTGCTAGTCAGGTCTCTGGGGCCAACGTCCTGACTTTC.

The chain has TRBV6-2 or TRBV6-3 and TRBJ1-5; 9 nucleotides line up with TRBD1. The J segment lost 2 bases and the V segment lost 7 bases, leaving 9 bases of the junction unmatched. The germline V gene has CDR1 MNHEY and CDR2 SVGEGT. This CDR3 region has 16 residues. CDR3 sequence (DNA): TGTGCCAGCACCTCCGGGACAGGGCCCCGCAATCAGCCCCAGCATTTT. This gives the protein CASTSGTGPRNQPQHF.